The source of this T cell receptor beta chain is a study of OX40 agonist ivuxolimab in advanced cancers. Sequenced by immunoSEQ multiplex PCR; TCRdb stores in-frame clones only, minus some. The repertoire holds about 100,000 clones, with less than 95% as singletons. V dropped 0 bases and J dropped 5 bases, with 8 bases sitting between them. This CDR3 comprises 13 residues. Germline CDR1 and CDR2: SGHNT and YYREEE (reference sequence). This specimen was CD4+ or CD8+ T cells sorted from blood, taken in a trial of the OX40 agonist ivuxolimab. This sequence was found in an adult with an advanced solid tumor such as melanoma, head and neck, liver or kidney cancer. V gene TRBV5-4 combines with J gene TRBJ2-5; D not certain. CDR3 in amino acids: CASSLGERETQYF. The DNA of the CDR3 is TGTGCCAGCAGCTTGGGGGAAAGGGAGACCCAGTACTTC.